This is a list of T cell receptor beta chains from one sample in a study of blood T cell repertoires in COVID-19. TCRdb's table, derived via immunoSEQ multiplex PCR, lists solely in-frame clones and lacks some. Among about 250,000 clones listed, 80% to 90% were seen once. Sequencing was carried out using peripheral blood. The receptors derive from a man in his fifties or sixties with acute or convalescent COVID-19. Each CDR3 is given with its conserved first and last residue. The D gene is left open where the match is weak. Clone size is given for some rows only: seen once, a few or many times, or a class if the clone is expanded.

NA TRBJ2-5 TRBV5-1 NA TGCGCCAGCAATGTGGGGCACCCACAAGAGACCCAGTACTTC CASNVGHPQETQYF
NA TRBJ2-1 TRBV2 TRBD1 TGTGCCAGCAACTACCGGGACAGGGGTGTCAATGAGCAGTTCTTC CASNYRDRGVNEQFF
NA TRBJ2-1 TRBV5-6 NA TGTGCCAGCAGCTTGGCCCTTCTAGGCTCCTACAATGAGCAGTTCTTC CASSLALLGSYNEQFF
NA TRBJ1-5 TRBV5-5 TRBD1 TGTGCCAGCAGCCCGCCGGCGGGGGACAGGGGTCAGCCCCAGCATTTT CASSPPAGDRGQPQHF
NA TRBJ2-1 TRBV7-8 NA TGTGCCAGCAGCGGGCAGAATTACAATGAGCAGTTCTTC CASSGQNYNEQFF
NA TRBJ1-4 TRBV14 TRBD1 TGTGCCAGCAGCTACCGACAGGGCATAAATGAAAAACTGTTTTTT CASSYRQGINEKLFF
once TRBJ1-1 TRBV27 NA TGTGCCAGCAGTTTAAGGAGGAACACTGAAGCTTTCTTT CASSLRRNTEAFF
NA TRBJ1-1 TRBV16 NA TGTGCCAGCAGTATTCAGGGAAACACTGAAGCTTTCTTT CASSIQGNTEAFF
NA TRBJ2-1 TRBV7-2 TRBD1 TGTGCCAGCAGCTTATCCGGACAGGATTACAATGAGCAGTTCTTC CASSLSGQDYNEQFF
NA TRBJ2-4 TRBV7-9 NA TGTGCCAGCAGCTTAGGGGAGGCTCCGCACATTCAGTACTTC CASSLGEAPHIQYF
NA TRBJ2-7 TRBV5-1 NA TGCGCCAGCAGCTTGGTTACAGGGCAGTCCTACGAGCAGTACTTC CASSLVTGQSYEQYF
once TRBJ1-5 TRBV11-3 NA TGTGCCAGCAGCCAGACACGCTATCAGCCCCAGCATTTT CASSQTRYQPQHF
NA TRBJ2-7 TRBV7-6 NA TGTGCCAGCAGCTTAGCACCGTCCGGGACTTTTTACGAGCAGTACTTC CASSLAPSGTFYEQYF
NA TRBJ2-7 TRBV11-2 NA TGTGCCAGCAGCCTCCTAGCGATAAACTCCTACGAGCAGTACTTC CASSLLAINSYEQYF
NA TRBJ1-3 TRBV19 NA TGTGCCAGTAGTATAGATCTGCAGAGAAACACCATATATTTT CASSIDLQRNTIYF
NA TRBJ2-1 TRBV18 TRBD1 TGTGCCAGCTCACTACAGGGGGCGCCGTTCTTC CASSLQGAPFF
few TRBJ1-5 TRBV5-6 NA TGTGCCAGCAGCCGAGCCTCCGGGGTAGGACAGCCCCAGCATTTT CASSRASGVGQPQHF
NA TRBJ1-2 TRBV6-2/TRBV6-3 TRBD1 TGTGCCAGCAGTTCAGGACAGGGAGGCTATGGCTACACCTTC CASSSGQGGYGYTF
NA TRBJ1-5 TRBV19 TRBD1 TGTGCCAGTAGTCCCCGGGACAGGGAACAGCCCCAGCATTTT CASSPRDREQPQHF
NA TRBJ1-2 TRBV6-6 NA TGTGCCAGCAGCCTAACCGGGACACTAAGCGGTGGCTACACCTTC CASSLTGTLSGGYTF
NA TRBJ1-6 TRBV28 TRBD1 TGTGCCAGCAGTTTTCCCACAGGGGTCAATTCACCCCTCCACTTT CASSFPTGVNSPLHF
NA TRBJ2-1 TRBV18 TRBD2 TGTGCCAGCTCCGGAGCCGGGACTAATCCCTCCTACAATGAGCAGTTCTTC CASSGAGTNPSYNEQFF
NA TRBJ1-5 TRBV30 NA TGTGCCTGGAGTGTACGGGGGAGAGGGCATCAGCCCCAGCATTTT CAWSVRGRGHQPQHF
NA TRBJ2-3 TRBV27 TRBD1 TGTGCCAGCAGCTTGACCTTGACAGGGCTTAGTTCTAGCGATACGCAGTATTTT CASSLTLTGLSSSDTQYF
NA TRBJ2-3 TRBV5-4 TRBD1 TGTGCCAGCAGTCACCAGGGGGCGGCAGATACGCAGTATTTT CASSHQGAADTQYF
few TRBJ1-1 TRBV5-1 NA TGCGCCAGCAGCCCACTCGTAGTGGGGGGGAACACTGAAGCTTTCTTT CASSPLVVGGNTEAFF
NA TRBJ2-7 TRBV11-2 TRBD2 TGTGCCAGCAGCTTAGCCGGGAGGGGAAACGAGCAGTACTTC CASSLAGRGNEQYF
NA TRBJ2-1 TRBV10-1 NA TGCGCCAGCAGTGAGGTAGCCCGGGCCGGGGGCAATGAGCAGTTCTTC CASSEVARAGGNEQFF
NA TRBJ1-2 TRBV27 TRBD1 TGTGCCAGCAGTTTAGGACAGGGGACTAACTATGGCTACACCTTC CASSLGQGTNYGYTF
NA TRBJ1-1 TRBV19 NA TGTGCCAGTAGTATAGATCTACAGGGACACGCTTTCTTT CASSIDLQGHAFF
once TRBJ2-2 TRBV11-2 NA TGTGCCAGCACCGGGAGTGGCACCGGGGAGCTGTTTTTT CASTGSGTGELFF
NA TRBJ2-7 TRBV7-3 TRBD1 TGTGCCAGCAGCTTAACCGGACAGGGTGACTACGAGCAGTACTTC CASSLTGQGDYEQYF
once TRBJ1-1 TRBV25-1 NA TGTGCCAGCAGTGACCCCTCCAGAACAGGGATGAACACTGAAGCTTTCTTT CASSDPSRTGMNTEAFF
NA TRBJ2-5 TRBV6-5 NA TGTGCCAGCAGGGGACATAACCAAGAGACCCAGTACTTC CASRGHNQETQYF
few TRBJ2-7 TRBV2 NA TGTGCCAGCAGCCTTGACAGAAGCTACGAGCAGTACTTC CASSLDRSYEQYF
NA TRBJ2-1 TRBV28 TRBD2 TGTGCCAGCAAAACCCGGGGGGGACTCTCCTACAATGAGCAGTTCTTC CASKTRGGLSYNEQFF
NA TRBJ1-5 TRBV9 NA TGTGCCAGCAGCGTTAGTAGCAATCAGCCCCAGCATTTT CASSVSSNQPQHF
NA TRBJ2-1 TRBV14 TRBD2 TGTGCCAGCAGCCAAGATACGGGACTAGCGGGGAAGCAGTTCTTC CASSQDTGLAGKQFF